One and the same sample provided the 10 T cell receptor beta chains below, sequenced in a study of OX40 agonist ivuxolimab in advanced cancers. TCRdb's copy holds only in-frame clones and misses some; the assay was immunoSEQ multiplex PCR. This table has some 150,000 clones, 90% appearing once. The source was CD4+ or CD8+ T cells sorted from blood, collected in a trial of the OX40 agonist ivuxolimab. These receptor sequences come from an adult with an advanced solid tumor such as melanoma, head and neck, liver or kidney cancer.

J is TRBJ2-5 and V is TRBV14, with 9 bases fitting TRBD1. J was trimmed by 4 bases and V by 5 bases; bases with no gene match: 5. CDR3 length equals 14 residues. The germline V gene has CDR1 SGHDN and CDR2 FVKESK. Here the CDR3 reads CASSYRGRRETQYF. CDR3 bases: TGTGCCAGCAGCTACAGGGGGCGACGAGAGACCCAGTACTTC.

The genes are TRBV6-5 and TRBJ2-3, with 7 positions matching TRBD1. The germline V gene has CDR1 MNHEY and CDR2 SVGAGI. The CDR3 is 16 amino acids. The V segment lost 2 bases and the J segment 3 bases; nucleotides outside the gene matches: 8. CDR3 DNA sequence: TGTGCCAGCAGTTACGTTCAGACAGGGTCGACAGATACGCAGTATTTT. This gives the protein CASSYVQTGSTDTQYF.

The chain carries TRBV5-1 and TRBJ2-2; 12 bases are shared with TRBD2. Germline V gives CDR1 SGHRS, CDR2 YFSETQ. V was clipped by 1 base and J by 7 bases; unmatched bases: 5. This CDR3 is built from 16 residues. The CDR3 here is CASSLSLAGGNGELFF. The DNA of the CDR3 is TGCGCCAGCAGCTTGTCACTAGCGGGAGGTAACGGGGAGCTGTTTTTT.

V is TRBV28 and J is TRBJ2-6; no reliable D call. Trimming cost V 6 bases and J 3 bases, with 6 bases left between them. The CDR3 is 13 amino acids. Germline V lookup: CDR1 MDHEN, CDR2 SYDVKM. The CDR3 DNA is TGTGCCAGCAGAGCAGGTGGGGCCAACGTCCTGACTTTC. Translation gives CASRAGGANVLTF.

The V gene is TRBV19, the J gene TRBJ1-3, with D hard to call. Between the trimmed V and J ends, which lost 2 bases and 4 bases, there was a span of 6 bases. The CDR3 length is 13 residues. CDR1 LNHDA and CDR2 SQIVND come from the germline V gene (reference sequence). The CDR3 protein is CASSISEGNTIYF. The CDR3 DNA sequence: TGTGCCAGTAGTATATCGGAGGGAAACACCATATATTTT.

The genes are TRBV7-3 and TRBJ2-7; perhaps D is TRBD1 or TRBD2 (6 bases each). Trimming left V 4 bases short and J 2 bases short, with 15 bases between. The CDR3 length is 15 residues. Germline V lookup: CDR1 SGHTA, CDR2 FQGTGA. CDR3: CASSYSGGGTYEQYF. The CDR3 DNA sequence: TGTGCCAGCAGCTACAGTGGAGGGGGAACCTACGAGCAGTACTTC. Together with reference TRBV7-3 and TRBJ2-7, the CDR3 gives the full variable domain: GAGVSQTPSNKVTEKGKYVELRCDPISGHTALYWYRQSLGQGPEFLIYFQGTGAADDSGLPNDRFFAVRPEGSVSTLKIQRTERGDSAVYLCASSYSGGGTYEQYFGPGTRLTVT.

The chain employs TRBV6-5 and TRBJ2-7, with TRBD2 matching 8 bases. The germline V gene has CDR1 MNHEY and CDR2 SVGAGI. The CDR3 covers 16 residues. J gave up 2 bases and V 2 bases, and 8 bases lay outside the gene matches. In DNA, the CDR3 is TGTGCCAGCAGTTACCAGCCCGGGACTAGTGCCTACGAGCAGTACTTC. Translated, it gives CASSYQPGTSAYEQYF.

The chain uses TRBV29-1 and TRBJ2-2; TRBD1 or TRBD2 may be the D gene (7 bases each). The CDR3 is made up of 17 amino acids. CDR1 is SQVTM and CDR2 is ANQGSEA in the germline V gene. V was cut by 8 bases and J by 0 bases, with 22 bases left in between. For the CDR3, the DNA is TGCAGCATAAAACCCAACAGCGGGACAGCGAACACCGGGGAGCTGTTTTTT. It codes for CSIKPNSGTANTGELFF.

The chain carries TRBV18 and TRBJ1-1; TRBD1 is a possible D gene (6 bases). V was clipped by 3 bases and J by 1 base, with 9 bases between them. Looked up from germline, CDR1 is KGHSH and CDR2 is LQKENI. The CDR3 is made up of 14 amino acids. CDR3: CASSPARGNTEAFF. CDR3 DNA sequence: TGTGCCAGCTCACCGGCCAGGGGGAACACTGAAGCTTTCTTT.

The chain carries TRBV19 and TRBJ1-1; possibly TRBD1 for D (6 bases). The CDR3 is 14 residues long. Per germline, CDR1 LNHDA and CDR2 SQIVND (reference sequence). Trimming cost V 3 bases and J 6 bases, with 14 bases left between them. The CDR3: CASSIGDRTAEAFF. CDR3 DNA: TGTGCCAGTAGTATCGGAGACAGGACTGCTGAAGCTTTCTTT.